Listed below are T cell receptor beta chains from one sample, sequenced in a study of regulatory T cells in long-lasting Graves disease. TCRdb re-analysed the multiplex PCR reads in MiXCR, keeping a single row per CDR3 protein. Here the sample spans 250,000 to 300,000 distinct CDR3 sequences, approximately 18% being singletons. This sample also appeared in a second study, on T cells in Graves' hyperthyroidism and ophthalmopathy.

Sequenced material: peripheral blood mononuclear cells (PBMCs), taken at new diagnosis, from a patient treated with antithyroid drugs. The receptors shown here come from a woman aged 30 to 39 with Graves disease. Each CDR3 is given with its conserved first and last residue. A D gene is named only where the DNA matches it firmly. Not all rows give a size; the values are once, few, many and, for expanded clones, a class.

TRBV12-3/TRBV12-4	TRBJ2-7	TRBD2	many	CASSSLPGLVNSYEQYF	TGTGCCAGCAGTTCACTACCGGGACTAGTTAACTCCTACGAGCAGTACTTC
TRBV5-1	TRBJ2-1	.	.	CASTRQGYNEQFF	TGCGCCAGCACACGTCAAGGCTACAATGAGCAGTTCTTC
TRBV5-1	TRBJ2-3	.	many	CASSLGASLETDTQYF	TGCGCCAGCAGCTTGGGAGCGAGTCTGGAGACAGATACGCAGTATTTT
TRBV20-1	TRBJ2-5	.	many	CSAGQPKETQYF	TGCAGTGCTGGGCAGCCAAAAGAGACCCAGTACTTC
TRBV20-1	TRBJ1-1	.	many	CSARSVSLRVPEAFF	TGCAGTGCTAGATCGGTTTCCCTAAGGGTCCCTGAAGCTTTCTTT
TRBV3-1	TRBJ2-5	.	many	CASSQWERETQYF	TGTGCCAGCAGCCAATGGGAAAGAGAGACCCAGTACTTC
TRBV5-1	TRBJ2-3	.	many	CASSHGVDTQYF	TGCGCCAGCAGCCATGGGGTCGATACGCAGTATTTT
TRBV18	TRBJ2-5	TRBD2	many	CASSPPRTSGGFSETQYF	TGTGCCAGCTCACCCCCCCGAACTAGCGGGGGTTTCTCAGAGACCCAGTACTTC
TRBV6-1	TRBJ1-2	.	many	CASVFGYGYTF	TGTGCCAGTGTATTCGGGTATGGCTACACCTTC
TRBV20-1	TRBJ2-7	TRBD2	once	CSAILAGGGEKQYF	TGCAGTGCTATACTAGCGGGAGGTGGGGAGAAGCAGTACTTC
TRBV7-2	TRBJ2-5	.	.	CASSLDGPTQETQYF	TGTGCCAGCAGCCTGGACGGGCCCACCCAAGAGACCCAGTACTTC
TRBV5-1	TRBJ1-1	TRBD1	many	CASSFFGQGGTEAFF	TGCGCCAGCAGCTTTTTCGGACAGGGAGGTACTGAAGCTTTCTTT
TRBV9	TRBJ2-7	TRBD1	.	CASCSGTGNGEQYF	TGTGCCAGCTGTTCCGGGACAGGGAATGGCGAGCAGTACTTC
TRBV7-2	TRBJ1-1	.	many	CASSEEGWGRRAEAFF	TGTGCCAGCAGCGAAGAGGGGTGGGGGCGCAGAGCTGAAGCTTTCTTT
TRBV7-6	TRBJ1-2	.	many	CASSLARGSIYGYTF	TGTGCCAGCAGCTTAGCGCGGGGTTCTATCTATGGCTACACCTTC
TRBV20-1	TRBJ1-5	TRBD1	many	CSAADGTGNSNQPQHF	TGCAGTGCTGCAGACGGGACAGGGAATAGCAATCAGCCCCAGCATTTT
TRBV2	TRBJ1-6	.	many	CASSEGVAGRNSPLHF	TGTGCCAGCAGTGAAGGGGTGGCAGGGCGGAATTCACCCCTCCACTTT
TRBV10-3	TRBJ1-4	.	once	CAISASPGATNEKLFF	TGTGCCATCAGTGCCTCACCGGGGGCAACTAATGAAAAACTGTTTTTT
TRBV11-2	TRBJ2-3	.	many	CASSLALRFADTQYF	TGTGCCAGCAGCTTAGCGTTGCGGTTCGCAGATACGCAGTATTTT
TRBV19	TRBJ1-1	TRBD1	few	CASSTRTGWNTEAFF	TGTGCCAGTAGTACCCGGACAGGTTGGAACACTGAAGCTTTCTTT
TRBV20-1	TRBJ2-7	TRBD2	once	CSARGGVSGVHEQYF	TGCAGTGCTAGAGGGGGGGTGAGCGGGGTCCACGAGCAGTACTTC
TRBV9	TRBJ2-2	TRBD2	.	CASSATSGGGGAGELFF	TGTGCCAGCAGCGCTACTAGCGGGGGGGGTGGTGCCGGGGAGCTGTTTTTT
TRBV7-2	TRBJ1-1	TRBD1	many	CASSFTGENTEAFF	TGTGCCAGCAGCTTTACAGGGGAGAACACTGAAGCTTTCTTT
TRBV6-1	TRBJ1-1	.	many	CASTKDTMNTEAFF	TGTGCCAGCACTAAGGACACCATGAACACTGAAGCTTTCTTT
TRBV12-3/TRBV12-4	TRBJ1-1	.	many	CASRDTSGSSEAFF	TGTGCCAGCAGGGATACCTCAGGGTCCTCTGAAGCTTTCTTT
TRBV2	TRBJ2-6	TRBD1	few	CASSLDRYRFGANVLTF	TGTGCCAGCAGTTTGGACAGGTACCGTTTCGGGGCCAACGTCCTGACTTTC
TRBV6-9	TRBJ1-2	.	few	CASSYRPATNYGYTF	TGTGCCAGCAGTTACCGGCCAGCCACTAACTATGGCTACACCTTC
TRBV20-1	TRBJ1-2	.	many	CSARETSSYGYTF	TGCAGTGCTAGAGAGACATCATCCTATGGCTACACCTTC
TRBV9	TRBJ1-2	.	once	CASSLIGLGYTF	TGTGCCAGCAGTCTCATAGGGCTTGGCTACACCTTC
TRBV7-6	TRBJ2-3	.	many	CASSFRGRPPDTQYF	TGTGCCAGCAGCTTCCGGGGGCGCCCCCCAGATACGCAGTATTTT
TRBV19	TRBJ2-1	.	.	CASSILRGDEQFF	TGTGCCAGTAGTATATTGAGGGGGGATGAGCAGTTCTTC
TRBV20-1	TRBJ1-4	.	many	CSASHRDGTNEKLFF	TGCAGTGCTAGTCACCGGGACGGGACTAATGAAAAACTGTTTTTT
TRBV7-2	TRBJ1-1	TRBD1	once	CASSPRDRGPNTEAFF	TGTGCCAGCAGCCCTCGGGACAGGGGGCCAAACACTGAAGCTTTCTTT
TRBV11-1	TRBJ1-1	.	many	CASSSWGGSGTEAFF	TGTGCCAGCAGCTCGTGGGGGGGGAGCGGCACTGAAGCTTTCTTT
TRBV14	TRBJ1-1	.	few	CASSQGGGTGRAFF	TGTGCCAGCAGCCAAGGAGGGGGAACAGGGAGAGCTTTCTTT
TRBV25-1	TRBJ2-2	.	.	CASSDSGRRGTGELFF	TGTGCCAGCAGTGATTCGGGTCGTCGGGGCACCGGGGAGCTGTTTTTT
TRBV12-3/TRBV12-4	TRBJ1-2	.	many	CASSFSEERSF	TGTGCCAGCAGTTTCTCGGAGGAACGGTCCTTC